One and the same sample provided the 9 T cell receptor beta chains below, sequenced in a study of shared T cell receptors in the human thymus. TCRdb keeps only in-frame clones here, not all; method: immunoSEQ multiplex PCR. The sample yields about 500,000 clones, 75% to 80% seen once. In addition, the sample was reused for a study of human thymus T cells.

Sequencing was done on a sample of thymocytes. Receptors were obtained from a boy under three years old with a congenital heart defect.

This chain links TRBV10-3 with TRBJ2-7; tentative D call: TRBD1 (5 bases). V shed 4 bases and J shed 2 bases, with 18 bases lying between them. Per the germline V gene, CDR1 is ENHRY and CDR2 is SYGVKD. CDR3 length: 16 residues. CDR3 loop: CAISVKASRVAYEQYF. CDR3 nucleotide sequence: TGTGCCATCAGTGTAAAAGCGAGCAGGGTGGCCTACGAGCAGTACTTC.

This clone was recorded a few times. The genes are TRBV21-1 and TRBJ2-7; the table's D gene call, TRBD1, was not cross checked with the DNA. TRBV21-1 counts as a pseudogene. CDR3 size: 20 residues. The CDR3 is CASSKGGQGAPSLLSYEQYF. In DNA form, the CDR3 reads TGTGCCAGCAGCAAAGGTGGACAGGGGGCACCCTCCCTACTCAGCTACGAGCAGTACTTC.

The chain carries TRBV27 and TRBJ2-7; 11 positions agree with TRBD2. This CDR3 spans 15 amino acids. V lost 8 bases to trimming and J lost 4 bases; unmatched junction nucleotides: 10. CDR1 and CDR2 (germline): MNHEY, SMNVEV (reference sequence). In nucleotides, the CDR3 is TGTGCCAGCTGCCCGACTAGCGGGATCTCTTACGAGCAGTACTTC. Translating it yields CASCPTSGISYEQYF.

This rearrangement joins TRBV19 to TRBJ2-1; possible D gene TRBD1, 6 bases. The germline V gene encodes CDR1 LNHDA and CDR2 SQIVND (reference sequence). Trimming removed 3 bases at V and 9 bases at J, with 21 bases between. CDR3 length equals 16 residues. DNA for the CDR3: TGTGCCAGTAGTATTCTCCCGGGGCAGGGGCAGGGTGAGCAGTTCTTC. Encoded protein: CASSILPGQGQGEQFF.

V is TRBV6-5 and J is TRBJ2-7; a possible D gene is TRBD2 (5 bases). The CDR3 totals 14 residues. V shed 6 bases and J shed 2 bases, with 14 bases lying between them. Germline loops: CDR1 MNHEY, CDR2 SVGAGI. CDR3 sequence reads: CASSPGRGTYEQYF. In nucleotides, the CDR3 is TGTGCCAGCAGCCCCGGACGGGGAACCTACGAGCAGTACTTC.

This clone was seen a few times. CDR3 nucleotide sequence: TGTGCCAGCAGTGGGACCTTCGACAGGGGACCCTACGAGCAGTACTTC. Encoded protein: CASSGTFDRGPYEQYF. This chain links TRBV6-1 with TRBJ2-7, with 8 bases lining up with TRBD1. Trimming at V came to 4 bases and at J to 2 bases, leaving 10 bases not matched to a gene. CDR1 is MNHNS and CDR2 is SASEGT in the germline V gene. This CDR3 region has 16 residues.

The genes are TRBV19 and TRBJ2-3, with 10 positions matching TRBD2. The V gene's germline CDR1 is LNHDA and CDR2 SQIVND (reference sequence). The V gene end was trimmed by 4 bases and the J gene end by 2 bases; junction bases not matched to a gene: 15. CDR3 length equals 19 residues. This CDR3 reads CASSTGTSERLDYTDTQYF. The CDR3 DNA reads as TGTGCCAGTAGTACAGGGACTAGCGAGAGGCTTGATTACACAGATACGCAGTATTTT.

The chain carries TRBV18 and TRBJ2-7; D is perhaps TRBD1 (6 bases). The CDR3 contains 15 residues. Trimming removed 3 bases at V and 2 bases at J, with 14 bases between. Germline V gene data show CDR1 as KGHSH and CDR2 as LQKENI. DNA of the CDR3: TGTGCCAGCTCACCCGGGCCAGGGGCGCCCTACGAGCAGTACTTC. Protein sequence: CASSPGPGAPYEQYF.

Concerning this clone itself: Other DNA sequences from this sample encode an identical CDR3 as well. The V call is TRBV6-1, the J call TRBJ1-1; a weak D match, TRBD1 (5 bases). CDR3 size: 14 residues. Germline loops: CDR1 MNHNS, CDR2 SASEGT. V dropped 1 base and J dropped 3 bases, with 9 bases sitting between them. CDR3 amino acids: CASSEGAGYTEAFF. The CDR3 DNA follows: TGTGCCAGCAGTGAAGGAGCAGGGTACACTGAAGCTTTCTTT.